The sequence of this T cell receptor beta chain was determined in a study of cytomegalovirus exposure and HLA in healthy donors. With 4 bases clipped from V and 3 bases from J, the junction kept 9 bases outside the gene matches. The CDR3 has 15 amino acids. In germline, CDR1 is SGHRS, CDR2 YFSETQ. This clone was recorded only once. Its target is unknown. Study results and caveats: At a 0.05 false discovery rate, a later analysis found approximately 17,000 TCR beta sequences to be associated with HLA alleles. The later analysis indicated that the majority of CMV-associated TCR beta chains appeared HLA-restricted.

PCR involved 60 Vbeta and 13 Jbeta primers. Per the original data handling: A later analysis tallied approximately 78 million unique TCR beta chains, around 11 million of them shared. Assay used: immunoSEQ multiplex PCR; TCRdb lists only in-frame clones, some missing. The DNA was the basis for D and trimming; V, J and clone size are from that table. The sample includes about 200,000 clones, approximately 82% of them seen just once. This rearrangement joins TRBV5-1 to TRBJ1-2; 7 nucleotides line up with TRBD1. The origin of this receptor is a man in his late teens or twenties in good health and CMV-seronegative. Sequenced sample: PBMCs. The CDR3 loop reads CASSPLTGRDYGYTF. CDR3 nucleotides: TGCGCCAGCAGCCCCCTGACAGGGCGTGACTATGGCTACACCTTC.